The table lists the clone carrying this T cell receptor beta chain with many counts. What it recognizes is unknown. The sample comes from a study of CD8+CD57+ T cells in acquired aplastic anemia. About the research overall: Sorted CD4+ plus CD8+ cells gave DNA averaging 3.2 ug.

Profiling of TCR beta VDJ combinations and CDR3 sequences used genomic DNA as template. Via MiXCR, TCRdb re-called the reads, giving one row per CDR3 protein. The sample yields 180,000 or so distinct CDR3 sequences, around 45% seen once. CDR1 MGHRA and CDR2 YSYEKL come from the germline V gene. Trimming removed 0 bases at V and 3 bases at J, with 9 bases between. The CDR3 has 14 residues. Overall study findings and caveats: Between patients and controls, around 30 CD8+ CDR3 sequences were found in common.

The J gene is TRBJ2-7, the V gene TRBV4-1; D is possibly TRBD2 (5 bases). The origin of this receptor is a human donor in good health. Sequencing input: sorted CD4+, CD8+, or CD8+CD57+ T cells (not recorded which) from PBMCs. CDR3 DNA sequence: TGCGCCAGCAGCCAAGATCATCGGGGCTACGAGCAGTACTTC. Residues: CASSQDHRGYEQYF.